The next 20 T cell receptor beta chains were all read from a single sample in a study of identical twins. TCRdb re-called the 5' RACE reads through MiXCR, storing one row per CDR3 protein. The sample consists of approximately 590,000 distinct CDR3 sequences, 9.5% to 10% of them appearing once. These data are also associated with another study on yellow fever vaccine responses in identical twins.

The sequenced sample was PBMCs. These receptors were taken from a woman aged 18-35 years in good health.

Ten or more counts support this clonotype. This chain links TRBV4-2 with TRBJ2-7; TRBD2 aligns across 8 bases. This CDR3 is built from 17 residues. Germline V gene sequence: CDR1 LGHNA, CDR2 YNFKEQ. The junction had 13 bases not matched to a gene; V was cut back by 3 bases and J by 3 bases. The CDR3 is CASSQRGGAGVDYEQYF. DNA for the CDR3: TGTGCCAGCAGCCAGAGGGGGGGAGCGGGAGTAGACTACGAGCAGTACTTC.

There are a few counts of this clonotype. The rearrangement uses TRBV5-6 and TRBJ2-7; TRBD1 matches at 9 bases. The J segment lost 4 bases and the V segment lost 0 bases, leaving 5 bases of the junction unmatched. The germline V gene has CDR1 SGHDT and CDR2 YYEEEE. CDR3 length: 15 amino acids. The CDR3 spells CASSLGDRDWYEQYF. The CDR3 DNA sequence: TGTGCCAGCAGCTTGGGGGACAGGGACTGGTACGAGCAGTACTTC. Full variable domain (remainder filled in from reference TRBV5-6 and TRBJ2-7): DAGVTQSPTHLIKTRGQQVTLRCSPKSGHDTVSWYQQALGQGPQFIFQYYEEEERQRGNFPDRFSGHQFPNYSSELNVNALLLGDSALYLCASSLGDRDWYEQYFGPGTRLTVT.

This chain links TRBV20-1 with TRBJ2-7; tentatively, D is TRBD1 or TRBD2 (5 bases each). This CDR3 spans 14 amino acids. V was trimmed by 4 bases and J by 4 bases, leaving 17 bases between them. Looked up from germline, CDR1 is DFQATT and CDR2 is SNEGSKA (reference sequence). The CDR3: CSAIFRRGTYEQYF. The DNA for the CDR3 is TGCAGTGCTATATTCCGGAGAGGGACGTACGAGCAGTACTTC.

Only a few counts were recorded for this clonotype. The J gene is TRBJ1-1, the V gene TRBV5-5; 10 nucleotides line up with TRBD1. Germline V lookup: CDR1 SGHKS, CDR2 YYEKEE (reference sequence). This CDR3 has 14 amino acids. V gave up 5 bases and J gave up 6 bases; unmatched junction bases: 7. The CDR3 DNA reads as TGTGCCAGCAGGCGGACAGGGGGTTGGTCTGAAGCTTTCTTT. This encodes CASRRTGGWSEAFF.

This clonotype was observed many times. V is TRBV4-1 and J is TRBJ1-3; a possible D gene is TRBD1 (5 bases). CDR1 is MGHRA, CDR2 YSYEKL, per germline. Trimming left V 5 bases short and J 4 bases short, with 12 bases between. This CDR3 region has 14 residues. The CDR3, as DNA: TGCGCCAGCAGCGATTCAGGGTACGGAAACACCATATATTTT. Protein product: CASSDSGYGNTIYF.

This sequence joins TRBV27 and TRBJ1-1; no reliable D call. Germline lookup yields CDR1 MNHEY and CDR2 SMNVEV (reference sequence). The ends were cut back, 0 bases at V and 0 bases at J, with 8 bases in the middle. CDR3 length equals 15 residues. Here the CDR3 reads CASSLSPIMNTEAFF. CDR3 nucleotide sequence: TGTGCCAGCAGTTTATCTCCCATAATGAACACTGAAGCTTTCTTT.

A few counts support this clonotype. J is TRBJ1-2 and V is TRBV20-1; no clear D gene. The CDR3 is 11 amino acids. CDR1 is DFQATT, CDR2 SNEGSKA, per germline (reference sequence). The V gene lost 6 bases and the J gene lost 10 bases, with 15 bases spanning the gap. CDR3 DNA: TGCAGTGCACCGACTGGTTCTTACTACACCTTC. Its protein is CSAPTGSYYTF.

The genes are TRBV9 and TRBJ1-6; possible D gene TRBD1, 5 bases. This CDR3 is 14 amino acids long. Germline CDR1 and CDR2: SGDLS and YYNGEE. The ends were cut back, 0 bases at V and 7 bases at J, with 8 bases in the middle. The CDR3 nucleotides read TGTGCCAGCAGCGTAGAACAGGTGAATTCACCCCTCCACTTT. Its translation is CASSVEQVNSPLHF.

This clonotype was counted many times. The J gene is TRBJ2-2, the V gene TRBV6-2 or TRBV6-3; unclear D gene. This CDR3 spans 14 amino acids. V shed 0 bases and J shed 6 bases, with 8 bases lying between them. Germline CDR1 is MNHEY and CDR2 is SVGEGT. The CDR3 DNA reads as TGTGCCAGCAGTTACTCGCAAGACGCCGGGGAGCTGTTTTTT. This translates into CASSYSQDAGELFF.

The table lists this clonotype with a few counts. The chain is built from TRBV5-6 and TRBJ2-3; tentatively, D is TRBD1 or TRBD2 (5 bases each). Looked up from germline, CDR1 is SGHDT and CDR2 is YYEEEE. The CDR3 contains 13 residues. V shed 3 bases and J shed 5 bases, with 10 bases lying between them. The CDR3 DNA is TGTGCCAGCAGCTGGGGACGCATAGATACGCAGTATTTT. Residues: CASSWGRIDTQYF.

The chain recombines TRBV7-6 with TRBJ2-1; TRBD2 aligns across 12 bases. The CDR3 extends over 20 amino acids. Germline CDR1 and CDR2: SGHVS and FNYEAQ. V gave up 2 bases and J gave up 2 bases; unmatched junction bases: 13. In DNA, the CDR3 is TGTGCCAGCAGCTTATATGACCTTTATTGGACTAGCGGGGCCTACAATGAGCAGTTCTTC. Its protein is CASSLYDLYWTSGAYNEQFF. Variable domain in full (rest from reference TRBV7-6 and TRBJ2-1): GAGVSQSPRYKVTKRGQDVALRCDPISGHVSLYWYRQALGQGPEFLTYFNYEAQQDKSGLPNDRFSAERPEGSISTLTIQRTEQRDSAMYRCASSLYDLYWTSGAYNEQFFGPGTRLTVL.

The chain recombines TRBV7-9 with TRBJ2-7, with unresolved D. CDR3 length: 12 residues. Germline assignment: CDR1 SEHNR and CDR2 FQNEAQ (reference sequence). Trimming removed 1 base at V and 6 bases at J, with 7 bases between. The CDR3 coding sequence is TGTGCCAGCAGCTTAGTGGTCACCGAGCAGTACTTC. It translates to CASSLVVTEQYF.

There are many counts of this clonotype. The rearrangement joins TRBV5-1 to TRBJ2-7, with 12 bases that match TRBD2. Looked up from germline, CDR1 is SGHRS and CDR2 is YFSETQ. The V gene end was trimmed by 5 bases and the J gene end by 4 bases; junction bases not matched to a gene: 7. There are 15 residues in the CDR3. The CDR3 DNA is TGCGCCAGCAGTTCCGGGACTAGCGGGCGTTACGAGCAGTACTTC. The encoded protein is CASSSGTSGRYEQYF.

A few counts support this clonotype. The genes are TRBV7-2 and TRBJ2-3; D possibly corresponds to TRBD2 (6 bases). CDR1 and CDR2 (germline): SGHTA, FQGNSA. The CDR3 extends over 15 amino acids. Trimming pared 5 bases from V and 3 bases from J, leaving 15 bases between. The CDR3 DNA sequence: TGTGCCAGCAGCGCACTAAGCGGGTGGACAGATACGCAGTATTTT. Amino acids: CASSALSGWTDTQYF.

This clonotype has only a few counts. This may stem from a read error, because a much larger clone lies one nucleotide away. The CDR3 protein is CASSENYNEQFF. For the CDR3, the DNA is TGTGCCAGCAGTGAGAACTACAATGAGCAGTTCTTC. This chain joins TRBV28 and TRBJ2-1, with D uncertain. CDR3 length: 12 amino acids. V was pared by 5 bases and J by 3 bases, with 5 bases between. Looked up from germline, CDR1 is MDHEN and CDR2 is SYDVKM.

This clonotype occurred many times. The genes are TRBV7-2 and TRBJ1-6; 11 bases fit TRBD1. The CDR3 spans 13 residues. Unmatched junction bases numbered 5, after V lost 5 bases and J lost 14 bases. Germline loops: CDR1 SGHTA, CDR2 FQGNSA. CDR3 loop: CASSRDRGWALHF. The CDR3 DNA follows: TGTGCCAGCAGCAGGGACAGGGGGTGGGCCCTCCACTTT.

This clonotype appeared a few times. The chain combines TRBV11-2 with TRBJ1-1; D is unresolved. Germline V gene sequence: CDR1 SGHAT, CDR2 FQNNGV. The V end lost 5 bases, the J end lost 8 bases, and 24 bases lay between the germline ends. This CDR3 is built from 16 residues. CDR3 residues: CASSLMDGYFVTEAFF. The CDR3 DNA sequence: TGTGCCAGCAGCCTAATGGACGGCTACTTTGTGACGGAAGCTTTCTTT. Together with reference TRBV11-2 and TRBJ1-1, the CDR3 gives the full variable domain: EAGVAQSPRYKIIEKRQSVAFWCNPISGHATLYWYQQILGQGPKLLIQFQNNGVVDDSQLPKDRFSAERLKGVDSTLKIQPAKLEDSAVYLCASSLMDGYFVTEAFFGQGTRLTVV.

This clonotype was seen at least ten times. The rearrangement links TRBV29-1 to TRBJ2-3; TRBD1 aligns across 8 bases. J gave up 3 bases and V 3 bases, and 8 bases lay outside the gene matches. Germline assignment: CDR1 SQVTM and CDR2 ANQGSEA. The CDR3 extends over 15 amino acids. CDR3 residues: CSVEGQAFPTDTQYF. The CDR3 DNA sequence: TGCAGCGTTGAGGGACAGGCGTTTCCTACAGATACGCAGTATTTT.

This clonotype was seen ten or more times. The gene calls are TRBV20-1 and TRBJ2-7; D gene uncertain. The germline V gene has CDR1 DFQATT and CDR2 SNEGSKA (reference sequence). This CDR3 contains 13 residues. Trimming shortened V by 6 bases and J by 3 bases, and 15 bases separated the two germline ends. CDR3 sequence: CSATTRPDYEQYF. For the CDR3, the DNA is TGCAGTGCCACCACTCGCCCCGACTACGAGCAGTACTTC.

This clonotype was detected only a few times. V and J are TRBV2 and TRBJ2-1; unclear D gene. Trimming pared 0 bases from V and 0 bases from J, leaving 12 bases between. The CDR3 spans 17 residues. Germline CDR1 is SNHLY and CDR2 is FYNNEI. CDR3 DNA sequence: TGTGCCAGCAGTGAAGCGGGGTATCCTAGCTCCTACAATGAGCAGTTCTTC. As protein: CASSEAGYPSSYNEQFF.